This T cell receptor beta chain comes out of a study of shared clonotypes between healthy human individuals. About the study: A couple of female and three male donors aged 18 to 49 were enrolled.

There are 14 residues in the CDR3. V lost 0 bases, J lost 2 bases, and 9 bases lay in between. Per the germline V gene, CDR1 is SGHRS and CDR2 is YFSETQ. The assay used deep level. In the study's own analysis: Because ImmunoSEQ provided only junction sequences with no quality scores, the filtering differed. TCRdb's table, derived via immunoSEQ multiplex PCR, lists solely in-frame clones and lacks some. Clone size and V and J calls were adopted from that table, with D and trimming inferred from the DNA. The sample includes 400,000 or so clones, 95% to 97% of them seen just once. Study donors comprised healthy, HIV-negative adults devoid of recent acute infection or vaccination.

This TCR was sampled from a man in his thirties or forties in good health. The chain links TRBV5-1 to TRBJ2-7, with D perhaps matching TRBD2 (6 bases). Input material: memory CD8+ T cells sorted from blood. Subset described: CD45RO+ cells pooled with CCR7-negative TemRA cells. DNA for the CDR3: TGCGCCAGCAGCTTGGACAGACTAGCCTACGAGCAGTACTTC. Its translation: CASSLDRLAYEQYF.